The entry below describes one T cell receptor beta chain. It has no known antigen specificity. Base quality data are lacking; no much larger clone is found one base away. These data belong to a study of identical twins listed by TCRdb under 2016. Study-wide context: TCR alpha and beta repertoires from monozygotic twins, unrelated adults of various ages and cord blood were deep-sequenced to test whether fetal clonotypes persist. To rule out contamination, replicate twin experiments were performed at different times with different library preparation protocols. What the research found in general, with its limitations: The excess sharing between twins in beta out-of-frame sequences was weaker because fewer shared sequences reduced the signal-to-noise ratio. Compared with coincidental sharing between unrelated individuals, an excess of low generation-probability sequences was observed among out-of-frame TCR alpha sequences shared between twins. Out-of-frame TCR alpha sharing in monozygotic twins was systematically underestimated by recombination models, whereas sharing between unrelated individuals was in agreement with the recombination models. Because the same donors could not be followed over many years, the conclusions depended on cross-sectional statistical analysis. Invariant T cells such as MAIT and iNKT could partly confound zero-insertion analyses, although diverse VJ usage argued against such confounding for most clonotypes. Fewer insertions were carried by abundant cord blood beta clonotypes; a weaker similar trend was observed in young adult naive repertoires, while no such trend was observed in memory repertoires.

All donors were healthy Caucasians. Three pairs of female monozygotic twins, all aged roughly 18 to 29 years, were included in the twin cohort. Positive isolation kits from Invitrogen were used to isolate CD4+ and CD8+ T cell populations. The method was 5' RACE. The data were produced on an Illumina HiSeq 2000. Template switching added a universal primer binding site, and the final cDNA carried a unique molecular identifier that allowed TCR cDNA molecules to be counted accurately. First-strand cDNA for TCR alpha and beta chains was synthesized from specific primers in the conserved constant-segment region. Each cDNA library was double barcoded, with a SMART-Mk sample barcode plus Illumina barcodes, to control for contamination. TruSeq adapter sequences along with Illumina sample barcodes were introduced in two successive PCR steps. The TCR alpha and beta cDNA libraries were sequenced on the Illumina HiSeq platform using custom primers. Concerning the study's data processing: Unique molecular identifiers were extracted from raw reads with MiGEC, and CDR3 positions were determined with MiXCR. For each individual, recombination models were inferred using an EM algorithm with the repgenHMM and IGoR tools. The tcR package in R was used for shared clonotype analysis, with sharing normalized by the product of cloneset sizes. To study raw recombination without the effects of thymic and clonal selection, out-of-frame nonproductive sequences were analyzed. The public reads were reprocessed in TCRdb via fastp at Q25 and MiXCR, keeping in-frame beta chains. For every CDR3 protein sequence, its rows merge into one entry that carries the most common genes and DNA. The V and J calls follow TCRdb's processing rather than the paper's. This sample lists around 480,000 distinct CDR3 sequences; approximately 15% were detected once. The ten biggest clones cover about 0.53% of the sample.

Reading from cysteine to phenylalanine, the CDR3 counts 17 amino acids. The kept DNA is CDR3 alone, 51 bases in frame from the first base. CDR1 and CDR2 (WNHNN, SYGVQD) derive from the germline V gene (reference sequence). The junction shows trimming of 2 bases on V and 0 bases on J, plus 16 bases between the germline ends. These same records also appear under a second study, on yellow fever vaccine responses in identical twins. The second study's paper adds: The authors reported that the T cell response to vaccination in identical twins appeared partly convergent and partly personalized. The study precisely tracked vaccine-responding T cell clones in identical twins.

The V and J genes are TRBV10-1 and TRBJ1-2, with no reliable assignment of the D segment. This sequence was found in a woman aged 18-29 years in good health. Sequencing was done on a sample of CD4+ T cells sorted from blood. Here is the DNA: TGCGCCAGCAGTGAGGAGCTCGGCAGCACTCCTAACTATGGCTACACCTTC. This encodes CASSEELGSTPNYGYTF.